The rows below give T cell receptor beta chains drawn from one sample of a study of cytomegalovirus exposure and HLA in healthy donors. Repertoires were generated with immunoSEQ multiplex PCR, while TCRdb's copy carries only in-frame clones and drops some. Of about 160,000 clones listed, around 80% are singletons. Sample: PBMCs. These receptors came from a man aged 35 to 55 in good health and CMV-seronegative. CDR3s include the opening cysteine and the closing phenylalanine or tryptophan. The D gene is left open where the match is weak. Clone size is stated in some rows and not others, as once, few, many or a class when expanded.

NA	TRBV7-9	NA	TRBJ1-1	TGTGCCAGCAGCTTAGAGGGGGGGCTAGGGACTGAAGCTTTCTTT	CASSLEGGLGTEAFF
NA	TRBV5-6	few	TRBJ2-5	TGTGCCAGCCTCCAGGGGAAACAAGAGACCCAGTACTTC	CASLQGKQETQYF
TRBD2	TRBV30	NA	TRBJ2-3	TGTGCCTGGTGGACGGGGGGAGATACGCAGTATTTT	CAWWTGGDTQYF
TRBD2	TRBV14	few	TRBJ2-7	TGTGCCAGCAGCCAAGGAAGACTAGCGATATACGAGCAGTACTTC	CASSQGRLAIYEQYF
TRBD1	TRBV5-8	NA	TRBJ1-1	TGTGCCAGCAGCCCAGGACAGGGCCCGTCGGACACTGAAGCTTTCTTT	CASSPGQGPSDTEAFF
NA	TRBV19	NA	TRBJ1-3	TGTGCCAGTAGTATCTTGCACAGCCGTACCTCTGGAAACACCATATATTTT	CASSILHSRTSGNTIYF
NA	TRBV10-3	NA	TRBJ2-4	TGTGCCATCAGTCCGACGGGAGACAAAAACAGTCAGTACTTC	CAISPTGDKNSQYF
TRBD2	TRBV11-2	few	TRBJ2-3	TGTGCCAGCAGCTCCTCCCTTAGCGGGAGGGCCCTCACAGATACGCAGTATTTT	CASSSSLSGRALTDTQYF
NA	TRBV6-5	NA	TRBJ2-2	TGTGCCAGCAGGCGGGACGAAGTTGGGGGGGAGCTGTTTTTT	CASRRDEVGGELFF
TRBD1	TRBV28	few	TRBJ2-3	TGTGCCAGCAGTTTTGAGGGGGCGACAGATACGCAGTATTTT	CASSFEGATDTQYF
TRBD1	TRBV4-1	NA	TRBJ2-3	TGCGCCAGCAGCCAAGATTGGACAGGCCTAGGTACGCAGTATTTT	CASSQDWTGLGTQYF
TRBD1	TRBV7-2	NA	TRBJ2-3	TGTGCCAGCAGCTCCGGACAGGGGGTAACTAATACGCAGTATTTT	CASSSGQGVTNTQYF
TRBD1	TRBV7-9	NA	TRBJ2-7	TGTGCCAGCAGCTTAATCAACAGGGGCCCTTCCTACGAGCAGTACTTC	CASSLINRGPSYEQYF
TRBD2	TRBV7-9	NA	TRBJ2-2	TGTTCCAGCAGCTTAGCCGTGGGCGGGAGGGCCGGAACCGGGGAGCTGTTTTTT	CSSSLAVGGRAGTGELFF
NA	TRBV5-6	NA	TRBJ1-2	TGTGCCAGCAGCCGTACCTTACAGGGTGACTATGGCTACACCTTC	CASSRTLQGDYGYTF
NA	TRBV5-1	NA	TRBJ2-1	TGCGCCAGCAGCTTGGGTCCGTTGTACAATGAGCAGTTCTTC	CASSLGPLYNEQFF
NA	TRBV7-9	NA	TRBJ2-3	TGTTCCAGCAGCTTACAGGAGGGCGGGGAGACAGATACGCAGTATTTT	CSSSLQEGGETDTQYF
NA	TRBV28	NA	TRBJ1-2	TGTGCCAGCAGACTCGGTCCTCCGGAGGGCTATGGCTACACCTTC	CASRLGPPEGYGYTF
NA	TRBV28	NA	TRBJ1-5	TGTGCCAGCAGTGGCCGGGACAAACGCAATCAGCCCCAGCATTTT	CASSGRDKRNQPQHF
NA	TRBV5-6	NA	TRBJ1-5	TGTGCCAGCAGCTCGAGTAGCAATCAGCCCCAGCATTTT	CASSSSSNQPQHF
TRBD2	TRBV9	NA	TRBJ2-2	TGTGCCAGCAGCGCGACTAGCGGGAGAAGGACCGGGGAGCTGTTTTTT	CASSATSGRRTGELFF
NA	TRBV7-9	NA	TRBJ1-4	TGTGCCAGCAGCCGAGTTGGGGCGGAAAAACTGTTTTTT	CASSRVGAEKLFF
TRBD2	TRBV6-6	NA	TRBJ2-7	TGTGCCAGCAGGACTAGCGGGATGTACGAGCAGTACTTC	CASRTSGMYEQYF
TRBD2	TRBV2	NA	TRBJ2-3	TGTGCCAGCAGTGATCCAGCGGGAGGGATCGGAGATACGCAGTATTTT	CASSDPAGGIGDTQYF
NA	TRBV9	NA	TRBJ2-6	TGTGCCAGCAGCCCGATGGGGGGGGCAGTATCTGGGGCCAACGTCCTGACTTTC	CASSPMGGAVSGANVLTF
NA	TRBV15	NA	TRBJ2-4	TGTGCCACCAGCGGCTCCGGACCGGGGGTAGCCAAAAACATTCAGTACTTC	CATSGSGPGVAKNIQYF
TRBD2	TRBV2	NA	TRBJ2-1	TGTGCCAGCAATAGCGGGAGGGCCACTGAGCAGTTCTTC	CASNSGRATEQFF
TRBD1	TRBV25-1	NA	TRBJ2-7	TGTGCCAGCAGTCCCCTTCCCGAGACAGGGCAGCACGAGCAGTACTTC	CASSPLPETGQHEQYF
NA	TRBV7-7	NA	TRBJ2-1	TGTGCTAGCAGCAAGAGACTAGATGGTTCCTACAATGAGCAGTTCTTC	CASSKRLDGSYNEQFF
TRBD2	TRBV28	few	TRBJ2-6	TGTGCCAGCAGTTTATCCTCTAGCGGGGGATTCTCTGGGGCCAACGGCCTGACTTTC	CASSLSSSGGFSGANGLTF
TRBD2	TRBV29-1	NA	TRBJ2-3	TGCAGCGTTCCACTAGCGGGAGTAAAAGATACGCAGTATTTT	CSVPLAGVKDTQYF